The 11 T cell receptor beta chains below come from one sample, sequenced in a study of T-cell memory formation after mild COVID-19. One entry per CDR3 protein results from TCRdb running MiXCR on the 5' RACE reads. The table shows some 290,000 distinct CDR3 sequences, with roughly 15% occurring only once. Sequencing was carried out using PBMCs or a T cell subset sorted from them (not recorded which). Receptors originate from a man younger than 30 who had mild COVID-19 (a few samples of this study predate the infection). Cell type and time point are not known.

This clonotype has a count of ten or more. The rearrangement joins TRBV6-5 to TRBJ2-3; D possibly uses TRBD1 or TRBD2 (5 bases each). V shed 2 bases and J shed 2 bases, with 8 bases lying between them. Germline V lookup: CDR1 MNHEY, CDR2 SVGAGI. This CDR3 is 14 amino acids long. The CDR3 is CASSYGGTTDTQYF. The CDR3 DNA reads as TGTGCCAGCAGTTACGGGGGAACCACAGATACGCAGTATTTT.

This clonotype came up a few times. J is TRBJ1-2 and V is TRBV12-3 or TRBV12-4; D not certain. This CDR3 has 14 residues. V was cut by 1 base and J by 7 bases, with 13 bases left in between. The CDR3 loop is CASSLGQSRFGYTF. The CDR3 DNA follows: TGTGCCAGCAGTTTAGGGCAGAGCCGGTTTGGCTACACCTTC.

There are a few counts of this clonotype. As DNA, the CDR3 is TGTGCCAGCAGTTTGGTTCCCACGAACACTGAAGCTTTCTTT. This translates into CASSLVPTNTEAFF. This chain uses TRBV6-2 or TRBV6-3 with TRBJ1-1; D is unclear. This CDR3 spans 14 amino acids. Germline CDR1 MNHEY, CDR2 SVGEGT. V was shortened by 4 bases and J by 1 base, with 10 bases between the two germline ends.

The chain employs TRBV6-6 and TRBJ2-3, with a weak D call TRBD2 (5 bases). The V and J ends lost 2 bases and 8 bases respectively, with 8 bases between them. Germline assignment: CDR1 MNHNY and CDR2 SVGAGI (reference sequence). The CDR3 is 12 residues long. CDR3 sequence reads: CASSYAEGTQYF. The CDR3, as DNA: TGTGCCAGCAGTTACGCCGAGGGTACGCAGTATTTT.

In this sample, this clonotype turned up a few times. The CDR3 nucleotides are TGTGCCAGCAGCCAAGTATTCGGGCGTGGTGAAGCTTTCTTT. Its translation is CASSQVFGRGEAFF. The J gene is TRBJ1-1, the V gene TRBV4-2; D call uncertain. Germline CDR1 reads LGHNA; CDR2 reads YNFKEQ. V was pared by 1 base and J by 7 bases, with 13 bases between. This CDR3 contains 14 residues.

The CDR3 is CASSVVGVTGTDTQYF. The CDR3 DNA reads TGTGCCAGCAGCGTAGTTGGGGTAACTGGCACAGATACGCAGTATTTT. The chain links TRBV9 to TRBJ2-3; D is unclear. Germline V CDR1 and CDR2: SGDLS, YYNGEE. This CDR3 region has 16 residues. The ends were cut back, 0 bases at V and 1 base at J, with 12 bases in the middle.

This clonotype was seen at least ten times. The J gene is TRBJ2-2, the V gene TRBV7-2, with D possibly called TRBD1 or TRBD2 (5 bases each). Trimming shortened V by 4 bases and J by 5 bases, and 14 bases separated the two germline ends. CDR3 length equals 15 residues. Germline CDR1 and CDR2: SGHTA and FQGNSA. This CDR3 is CASSSPRQRTGELFF. CDR3 in DNA: TGTGCCAGCAGCTCCCCCCGACAGCGGACCGGGGAGCTGTTTTTT.

The J gene is TRBJ1-1, the V gene TRBV29-1; perhaps TRBD1 as D (5 bases). V was shortened by 1 base and J by 3 bases, with 12 bases between the two germline ends. The CDR3 runs to 14 residues. Germline V gene sequence: CDR1 SQVTM, CDR2 ANQGSEA. DNA of the CDR3: TGCAGCGTTGAAGTGGGGGGTACGGACACTGAAGCTTTCTTT. Translated: CSVEVGGTDTEAFF.

The CDR3 loop is CAISESEETQYF. CDR3 nucleotides: TGTGCCATCAGTGAGTCGGAAGAGACCCAGTACTTC. V and J are TRBV10-3 and TRBJ2-5; D gene uncertain. The CDR3 length is 12 residues. Germline lookup yields CDR1 ENHRY and CDR2 SYGVKD. Trimming cost V 0 bases and J 3 bases, with 2 bases left between them.

This rearrangement joins TRBV5-1 to TRBJ2-2; 8 bases are a match to TRBD1. The CDR3 is made up of 15 amino acids. V was clipped by 7 bases and J by 1 base; unmatched bases: 6. Germline lookup yields CDR1 SGHRS and CDR2 YFSETQ. The CDR3 region is CASFAGTGNTGELFF. CDR3 sequence (DNA): TGCGCCAGCTTTGCCGGGACAGGGAACACCGGGGAGCTGTTTTTT.

This sequence joins TRBV5-4 and TRBJ2-3; D is undetermined. The CDR3 sequence is 15 residues long. V was clipped by 0 bases and J by 0 bases, with 8 bases between them. The germline V gene has CDR1 SGHNT and CDR2 YYREEE (reference sequence). The CDR3 is CASSLEADSTDTQYF. CDR3 in DNA: TGTGCCAGCAGCTTGGAAGCAGACAGCACAGATACGCAGTATTTT.